This TCR beta chain was sequenced during a study of vaccination and CD4 T cells after COVID-19. The overall study: A median of roughly 72 days (range 14 to 241) separated dose two from the taking of post-vaccine samples. Overlapping spike peptides from SARS-CoV-2, HCoV-NL63, HCoV-OC43 and HCoV-229E served to stimulate the cells. Culture controls were given either a CEFX pool, an HIV-1 Nef pool, or no peptide.

CD4+ T cells that had been cultured provided DNA sequenced with the Oncomine TCR Beta short-read assay. TCRdb used MiXCR to reprocess the PCR reads, holding one entry per CDR3 protein. The sample shows some 6,500 distinct CDR3 sequences, around half of them seen only once. Treatment meaning: 10-day PBMC culture with coronavirus spike peptide pools or control peptides (ViraFEST assay). Unexposed donor CD4+ T cells predated the COVID-19 pandemic, collected 2011-2018. Culture conditions combined around 2 million PBMCs per well with 8.5 to 10 IU/ml IL-2 and roughly 10 ug/ml peptide pools. Concerning this clonotype itself: Its specificity is not known.

The sample was CD4+ T cells from blood, cultured in vitro. The receptor comes from a human donor in good health.

The CDR3 bases are TGCGCCAGCAGCCAAGATGGCACAGGGCGCTACTATGGCTACACCTTC. Protein sequence: CASSQDGTGRYYGYTF. The rearrangement links TRBV4-3 to TRBJ1-2; maybe TRBD1 (6 bases). Per germline, CDR1 LGHNA and CDR2 YSLEER. V was trimmed by 0 bases and J by 3 bases, leaving 14 bases between them. The CDR3 sequence is 16 residues long.